One and the same sample provided the 8 T cell receptor beta chains below, sequenced in a study of T cell responses to AZD1222 COVID-19 vaccine. The method was immunoSEQ multiplex PCR; TCRdb's version includes in-frame clones alone and lacks a portion of them. The sample holds about 62,000 clones, roughly 80% seen once. The sequencing here drew on peripheral blood, taken on day 0 of AZD1222 vaccination. Source of these receptors: an adult in good health.

This rearrangement joins TRBV4-3 to TRBJ1-1; TRBD1 aligns across 7 bases. V was clipped by 0 bases and J by 7 bases; unmatched bases: 8. CDR3 length: 15 amino acids. The V gene's germline CDR1 is LGHNA and CDR2 YSLEER. DNA of the CDR3: TGCGCCAGCAGCCAAGAAGGACAGGCCGCGGGTGAAGCTTTCTTT. This encodes CASSQEGQAAGEAFF.

V gene TRBV27 combines with J gene TRBJ2-7; no clear D gene. Germline lookup yields CDR1 MNHEY and CDR2 SMNVEV (reference sequence). V dropped 2 bases and J dropped 2 bases, with 10 bases sitting between them. CDR3 length equals 14 residues. CDR3 coding DNA: TGTGCCAGCAGTTTAGGCCTAAATACCTACGAGCAGTACTTC. Translation gives CASSLGLNTYEQYF.

This clone was found a few times. The gene calls are TRBV18 and TRBJ2-7, with 10 positions matching TRBD1. The CDR3 length is 16 residues. After removal of 0 bases from V and 3 bases from J, the junction contained 5 bases not matched to a gene. From germline, CDR1 is KGHSH and CDR2 LQKENI. Written as DNA, the CDR3 is TGTGCCAGCTCACCACCCGGGACAGGGGTTCTCTACGAGCAGTACTTC. Encoded protein: CASSPPGTGVLYEQYF. Full variable domain (missing parts from reference TRBV18 and TRBJ2-7): NAGVMQNPRHLVRRRGQEARLRCSPMKGHSHVYWYRQLPEEGLKFMVYLQKENIIDESGMPKERFSAEFPKEGPSILRIQQVVRGDSAAYFCASSPPGTGVLYEQYFGPGTRLTVT.

In DNA, the CDR3 is TGTGCCAGCAGCTTGGTGTCAGGGGGCCTAGAGACCCAGTACTTC. This codes for CASSLVSGGLETQYF. The rearrangement links TRBV5-5 to TRBJ2-5, with 8 bases identical to TRBD1. Trimming removed 0 bases from V and 4 bases from J; junction bases left unmatched: 5. Germline-derived CDR1 and CDR2 are SGHKS and YYEKEE (reference sequence). This CDR3 is built from 15 residues. The whole variable domain, filled in from reference TRBV5-5 and TRBJ2-5, reads DAGVTQSPTHLIKTRGQQVTLRCSPISGHKSVSWYQQVLGQGPQFIFQYYEKEERGRGNFPDRFSARQFPNYSSELNVNALLLGDSALYLCASSLVSGGLETQYFGPGTRLLVL.

The gene calls are TRBV6-5 and TRBJ2-1; 7 bases fit TRBD1. Germline V gene sequence: CDR1 MNHEY, CDR2 SVGAGI. V lost 0 bases and J lost 8; bases outside the gene matches: 7. The CDR3 spans 15 residues. DNA of the CDR3: TGTGCCAGCAGTTACTCAGGGGGCAAGATCGATGAGCAGTTCTTC. Its protein is CASSYSGGKIDEQFF.

This clone was observed a handful of times. The V and J genes are TRBV27 and TRBJ2-3; 9 bases fit TRBD1. Germline V gene lookup returns CDR1 MNHEY and CDR2 SMNVEV (reference sequence). The CDR3 has 16 amino acids. The ends lost 5 bases at V and 2 bases at J; junction bases unmatched: 8. CDR3 residues: CASSPDRDRVTDTQYF. CDR3 DNA sequence: TGTGCCAGCAGTCCTGACAGGGACAGGGTCACAGATACGCAGTATTTT.

The V and J genes are TRBV5-1 and TRBJ2-2; D is undetermined. This CDR3 comprises 14 residues. Germline loops: CDR1 SGHRS, CDR2 YFSETQ. Trimming shortened V by 1 base and J by 5 bases, and 9 bases separated the two germline ends. The CDR3 sequence: CASSLFLGTGELFF. The CDR3 nucleotides are TGCGCCAGCAGCTTGTTTTTGGGGACCGGGGAGCTGTTTTTT.

The chain joins TRBV7-9 to TRBJ2-5, with TRBD2 matching 9 bases. The CDR3 runs to 14 residues. The germline gives CDR1 SEHNR, CDR2 FQNEAQ (reference sequence). V shed 2 bases and J 5 bases; nucleotides not matched to a gene: 3. The chain's CDR3 is CASSLRGGAETQYF. The CDR3 DNA is TGTGCCAGCAGCTTACGCGGGGGGGCCGAGACCCAGTACTTC.